A selection of T cell receptor beta chains follows, all from one sample in a study of blood T cell repertoires in COVID-19. The protocol was immunoSEQ multiplex PCR, while the TCRdb copy is restricted to in-frame clones and leaves out a portion. The data contain over 100,000 clones, roughly two thirds of them singletons. The sequenced sample consisted of peripheral blood. The source of these receptors is a woman aged 70-85 years with acute or convalescent COVID-19. Both conserved end residues are part of each CDR3. The order of the fields is D gene, J gene, V gene, clone size, CDR3 length, CDR3 protein, CDR3 DNA. A D gene is named only where the DNA matches it firmly. Clone size is not always given. Where it is, it says once, few, many or a class for expanded clones.

TRBD2 TRBJ2-1 TRBV24-1 NA 15 CATSGLAGVYNEQFF TGTGCCACCAGTGGCCTAGCGGGAGTCTACAATGAGCAGTTCTTC
NA TRBJ1-1 TRBV5-4 NA 14 CASSPGTGLTEAFF TGTGCCAGCAGCCCCGGCACAGGGTTAACTGAAGCTTTCTTT
NA TRBJ2-5 TRBV7-7 NA 14 CASSPSSVQETQYF TGTGCCAGCAGCCCCTCTAGCGTTCAAGAGACCCAGTACTTC
TRBD2 TRBJ2-1 TRBV5-4 NA 13 CASRGGRRYEQFF TGTGCCAGCAGGGGCGGGAGGCGCTATGAGCAGTTCTTC
NA TRBJ1-5 TRBV28 NA 12 CASSLQGQPQHF TGTGCCAGCAGTTTACAGGGTCAGCCCCAGCATTTT
TRBD2 TRBJ2-1 TRBV6-1 NA 17 CASSEVPAGGRGNEQFF TGTGCCAGCAGTGAAGTTCCAGCGGGAGGTCGGGGCAATGAGCAGTTCTTC
TRBD2 TRBJ2-5 TRBV20-1 NA 14 CSASLSGRLETQYF TGCAGTGCTAGTTTGAGCGGGAGGTTAGAGACCCAGTACTTC
NA TRBJ1-1 TRBV13 NA 14 CASSLAPPYTEAFF TGTGCCAGCAGCTTAGCTCCCCCGTACACTGAAGCTTTCTTT
NA TRBJ2-3 TRBV7-9 NA 13 CASSPLNTDTQYF TGTGCCAGCAGTCCTCTTAACACAGATACGCAGTATTTT
NA TRBJ1-2 TRBV6-5 NA 13 CASRSRAAMRYTF TGTGCCAGCAGGTCGAGGGCCGCGATGCGGTACACCTTC
NA TRBJ1-1 TRBV28 NA 17 CASRLPGLRGVNTEAFF TGTGCCAGCAGATTACCGGGACTACGAGGGGTTAACACTGAAGCTTTCTTT
TRBD1 TRBJ1-5 TRBV19 few 16 CASSMTGGASNQPQHF TGTGCCAGTAGTATGACAGGGGGCGCGAGCAATCAGCCCCAGCATTTT
NA TRBJ1-2 TRBV6-5 NA 15 CASSYSKTALYGYTF TGTGCCAGCAGTTACTCGAAAACAGCTCTTTATGGCTACACCTTC
TRBD1 TRBJ2-6 TRBV15 NA 20 CATSRDSRTGGPTGANVLTF TGTGCCACCAGCAGAGATAGCCGGACAGGTGGGCCGACTGGGGCCAACGTCCTGACTTTC
TRBD1 TRBJ1-4 TRBV6-6 NA 20 CASSYGSGQGPRATNEKLFF TGTGCCAGCAGCTACGGTTCGGGACAGGGGCCCCGTGCAACTAATGAAAAACTGTTTTTT
NA TRBJ1-1 TRBV6-5 few 13 CASIAPGNTEAFF TGTGCCAGCATAGCCCCGGGGAACACTGAAGCTTTCTTT
NA TRBJ1-2 TRBV30 NA 12 CAWSAGDYGYTF TGTGCCTGGAGTGCCGGAGACTATGGCTACACCTTC
TRBD1 TRBJ1-1 TRBV14 few 14 CASSSRTGDFEAFF TGTGCCAGCAGCTCCCGGACAGGGGATTTTGAAGCTTTCTTT
NA TRBJ2-5 TRBV18 NA 15 CASSRSNSQGETQYF TGTGCCAGCTCACGCTCGAACTCACAGGGAGAGACCCAGTACTTC
TRBD1 TRBJ2-4 TRBV6-2/TRBV6-3 once 14 CASSSTGTKNIQYF TGTGCCAGCAGTTCGACAGGGACCAAAAACATTCAGTACTTC
TRBD1 TRBJ2-2 TRBV7-3 NA 14 CASSGGTGTGELFF TGTGCCAGCAGCGGCGGGACAGGCACCGGGGAGCTGTTTTTT
NA TRBJ1-6 TRBV14 NA 15 CASSQETTGLSPLHF TGTGCCAGCAGCCAAGAAACCACAGGCCTTTCACCCCTCCACTTT
NA TRBJ1-1 TRBV11-2 NA 18 CASSFRARWGLLNTEAFF TGTGCCAGCAGCTTTAGGGCTAGATGGGGACTCTTGAACACTGAAGCTTTCTTT
NA TRBJ2-4 TRBV6-2/TRBV6-3 NA 12 CASSYEDRHAYF TGTGCCAGCAGTTACGAGGACAGACACGCGTACTTC
NA TRBJ1-1 TRBV25-1 once 16 CASSESRAPRTTEAFF TGTGCCAGCAGTGAATCAAGAGCCCCCCGTACCACTGAAGCTTTCTTT
NA TRBJ1-4 TRBV19 NA 15 CATQGLHRANEKLFF TGTGCCACCCAGGGACTTCATAGGGCTAATGAAAAACTGTTTTTT
NA TRBJ1-1 TRBV9 many 13 CASTRRQNTEAFF TGTGCCAGCACCAGGCGACAAAACACTGAAGCTTTCTTT
TRBD1 TRBJ1-4 TRBV7-8 many 12 CASSRQGEKLFF TGTGCCAGCAGCCGACAGGGCGAAAAACTGTTTTTT
NA TRBJ2-1 TRBV7-8 medium-sized 15 CASSSGGPGVSHPFF TGTGCCAGCAGCTCCGGAGGACCGGGGGTTTCCCACCCGTTCTTC
TRBD2 TRBJ2-1 TRBV6-2/TRBV6-3 NA 16 CASSYSGLAAYNEQFF TGTGCCAGCAGTTACTCAGGACTAGCGGCCTACAATGAGCAGTTCTTC
TRBD1 TRBJ2-7 TRBV28 NA 15 CASSPGAGGSYEQYF TGTGCCAGCAGCCCCGGGGCAGGGGGCTCCTACGAGCAGTACTTC
TRBD2 TRBJ2-5 TRBV6-5 NA 15 CASSPAGAGEETQYF TGTGCCAGCAGCCCGGCCGGGGCGGGGGAAGAGACCCAGTACTTC
TRBD1 TRBJ1-2 TRBV24-1 NA 15 CATSDRDRGKNGYTF TGTGCCACCAGTGACCGCGACAGGGGGAAGAATGGCTACACCTTC
NA TRBJ1-1 TRBV3-1/TRBV3-2 NA 13 CASSQGGNTEAFF TGTGCCAGCAGCCAGGGGGGGAACACTGAAGCTTTCTTT
TRBD1 TRBJ2-7 TRBV12-3/TRBV12-4 few 13 CASGRTGVYEQYF TGTGCCAGCGGGCGGACAGGGGTCTACGAGCAGTACTTC
TRBD1 TRBJ2-7 TRBV4-3 few 15 CASSQYRGSVYEQYF TGCGCCAGCAGCCAGTACAGGGGGTCGGTCTACGAGCAGTACTTC
TRBD1 TRBJ1-1 TRBV10-3 few 14 CATDPGQQNTEAFF TGTGCCACTGACCCGGGACAGCAGAACACTGAAGCTTTCTTT
NA TRBJ1-1 TRBV7-8 few 14 CASSPRLGNTEAFF TGTGCCAGCAGCCCCCGACTAGGGAACACTGAAGCTTTCTTT
TRBD1 TRBJ1-1 TRBV19 NA 15 CASSGGGQGSTEAFF TGTGCCAGTAGTGGGGGCGGACAGGGGTCGACTGAAGCTTTCTTT
TRBD2 TRBJ2-7 TRBV10-3 few 15 CAISESPSGRYEQYF TGTGCCATCAGTGAGTCGCCTAGCGGGAGATACGAGCAGTACTTC
NA TRBJ1-6 TRBV7-2 NA 14 CASSLVREDSPLHF TGTGCCAGCAGCTTAGTCAGGGAGGACTCACCCCTCCACTTT
NA TRBJ2-1 TRBV4-2 NA 13 CASSQRGGAEQFF TGTGCCAGCAGCCAAAGAGGTGGCGCCGAGCAGTTCTTC
NA TRBJ2-3 TRBV5-1 many 16 CASSLGVRASTDTQYF TGCGCCAGCAGCTTGGGGGTGAGGGCGAGCACAGATACGCAGTATTTT
NA TRBJ1-1 TRBV6-2/TRBV6-3 NA 14 CASSYGAANTEAFF TGTGCCAGCAGTTACGGGGCAGCTAACACTGAAGCTTTCTTT
TRBD1 TRBJ1-5 TRBV9 NA 16 CASSVSQGGIRQPQHF TGTGCCAGCAGCGTATCCCAGGGGGGCATCCGTCAGCCCCAGCATTTT
TRBD1 TRBJ1-1 TRBV12-3/TRBV12-4 NA 13 CASSDRGSTEAFF TGTGCCAGCAGTGACAGGGGGAGCACTGAAGCTTTCTTT
TRBD1 TRBJ2-5 TRBV7-2 NA 14 CASSLPGGRETQYF TGTGCCAGCAGCTTACCAGGGGGCAGGGAGACCCAGTACTTC
TRBD1 TRBJ2-1 TRBV10-3 few 14 CAITRDRSYNEQFF TGTGCCATCACCCGGGACAGGTCCTACAATGAGCAGTTCTTC
NA TRBJ1-2 TRBV5-1 NA 14 CASSPTGSDYGYTF TGCGCCAGCAGCCCCACAGGGTCCGACTATGGCTACACCTTC
NA TRBJ1-5 TRBV28 few 15 CASSLTSLGNQPQHF TGTGCCAGCAGCCTGACAAGTTTGGGCAATCAGCCCCAGCATTTT
TRBD2 TRBJ2-7 TRBV2 NA 16 CASSPGLAGVMGEQYF TGTGCCAGCAGCCCCGGACTAGCGGGAGTGATGGGCGAGCAGTACTTC
NA TRBJ2-1 TRBV27 NA 17 CASSLGPGGNTYNEQFF TGTGCCAGCAGTTTGGGGCCGGGGGGCAACACCTACAATGAGCAGTTCTTC
TRBD1 TRBJ1-5 TRBV20-1 once 16 CSASKGDRGPGQPQHF TGCAGTGCTAGTAAAGGGGACAGGGGGCCAGGTCAGCCCCAGCATTTT
TRBD1 TRBJ2-7 TRBV6-5 NA 14 CASSLGGGSYEQYF TGTGCCAGCAGTTTAGGGGGCGGCTCCTACGAGCAGTACTTC
NA TRBJ1-4 TRBV5-6 NA 13 CASSSRPGEKLFF TGTGCCAGCAGCTCTAGACCTGGAGAAAAACTGTTTTTT